This record covers a single T cell receptor (beta chain). This clone turned up a few times. Its antigen is not yet known. No clone much larger than this one lies a single base away; base qualities are absent. The record originates from a study of beta chain features in type 1 diabetes (dated by TCRdb to 2016 to 2019). Study-wide context: Patients and healthy donors did not differ in mean age, gender distribution, total cell number or subset yield. A total of approximately 100 million sorted cells were examined across all samples, and the number of cells per subset was strongly correlated with RNA yield. The study compared the TCRB repertoires of sorted circulating CD4+ T cell subsets in recently diagnosed type 1 diabetes patients with those in matched healthy donors. Naive and central memory subsets were obtained from all 30 or so donors, but regulatory and stem cell-like memory subsets were isolated from only 8 patients and roughly eight healthy donors.

V and J are trimmed by 4 bases and 6 bases, and the gene matches miss 6 bases of the junction. CDR1 and CDR2 are read off the germline V gene as KGHSH and LQKENI. The CDR3 starts with the cysteine, ends with the phenylalanine, and has 15 residues. Only CDR3 DNA remains: 45 bases, in frame from the first base. The paper as a whole reports these results and caveats: Because small numbers of individuals were included in the HLA sub-analyses, any influence of HLA type on TCRB rearrangement was left unresolved. The naive, central memory and regulatory TCRB repertoires appeared to resemble one another more closely among patients than among healthy donors. Because cDNA was sequenced instead of genomic DNA, activated cells with high expression could be over-represented, although the groups did not differ in activation or CD3 levels. A moderate but significant shortening of TCRB CDR3 length was observed in type 1 diabetes patients in all four CD4+ subsets. Fewer insertions and more nucleotide deletions at VDJ recombination sites were observed in patients with type 1 diabetes, implying thymic rearrangement abnormalities. PCR might favor shorter templates, but patient and control samples were amplified and corrected together, so any skew would affect both groups equally.

The entire isolated RNA was reverse transcribed using the High Capacity cDNA Reverse Transcription Kit, and thus expressed TCRB transcripts were sequenced. Deep immunoSEQ sequencing was performed on naive, central memory and regulatory T cell samples, with an average of roughly 3.3 million total reads per sample. Sorted cells were lysed in RLT buffer, and RNA was extracted using DNase-treated RNeasy Micro or Mini kits according to cell number. To prevent cross-contamination, every cell subset was processed on its own, while patient and healthy donor samples were processed together. Using the immunoSEQ multiplex PCR, TCRB sequences were amplified from cDNA into 87-bp fragments spanning the CDR3 region. Sequencing of the amplicons was done on the Illumina HiSeq platform. Concerning the study's data processing: Synthetic template baselines were used to correct PCR bias computationally, reads within Hamming distance 2 were collapsed together, and singletons that could not be merged were discarded. Reads were aligned to IMGT to assign V, D and J genes, CDR3 length, and insertions or deletions at six rearrangement sites. Within each subset, clonotype counts were normalized to sorted cell number, and only after that were true diversity and Gini coefficients computed with the tcR R package. The overlap coefficient, calculated on TCRB nucleotide sequences, was used to measure repertoire sharing. As a proxy for the pre-selection repertoire, out-of-frame TCRB sequences from naive cells were analyzed. The clones in this table, taken by TCRdb from immuneACCESS, are in-frame only. Not every clone is retained; where verified, under half of the shortfall comes from an unresolved V gene, and the cause of the rest is unknown. V, J and clone size are those of that table, while D and trimming were read from the DNA. This sample holds 250,000 to 350,000 clones; approximately 10% were observed only once. Roughly 0.014% of the sample is in the top ten clones.

Each donor gave one peripheral blood draw, approximately 0.11 L on average, collected into heparinised tubes. A BD FACSAria II was used to sort naive, central memory, regulatory and stem cell-like memory CD4+ T cells with a panel that included CD45RO, CCR7, CD25, CD127, CD95 and CD27. A purity above 95% was achieved for all sorted populations. Right away, PBMCs were isolated by Lymphoprep density gradient centrifugation and were stained directly, with no culture step. So that batch effects would be minimized, each experiment stained and sorted samples in pairs, pairing one healthy donor with one patient.

This receptor was obtained from a woman in her 30s in good health. Sequencing used naive CD4+ T cells from blood. The cell subset or site label of this sample denotes: true naive CD4+ T cells. The rearrangement joined TRBV18 to TRBJ2-4; TRBD1 fits 10 bases in the junction. The nucleotide sequence reads as follows: TGTGCCAGCTCACTCGGACAGGGGGTAGGAAACATTCAGTACTTC. It encodes CASSLGQGVGNIQYF.